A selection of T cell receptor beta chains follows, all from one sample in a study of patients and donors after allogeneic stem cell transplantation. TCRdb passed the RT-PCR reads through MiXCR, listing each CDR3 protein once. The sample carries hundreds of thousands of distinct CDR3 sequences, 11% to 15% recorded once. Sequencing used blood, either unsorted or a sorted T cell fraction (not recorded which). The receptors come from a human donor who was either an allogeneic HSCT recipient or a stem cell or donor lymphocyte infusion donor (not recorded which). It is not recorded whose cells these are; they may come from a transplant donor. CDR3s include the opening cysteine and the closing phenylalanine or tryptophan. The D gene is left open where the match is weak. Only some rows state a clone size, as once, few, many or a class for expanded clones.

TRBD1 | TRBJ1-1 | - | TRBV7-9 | TGTGCCAGCCGAACTGTAACCGGGACAGGGAAGAACACTGAAGCTTTCTTT | CASRTVTGTGKNTEAFF
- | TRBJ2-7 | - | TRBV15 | TGTGCCACCAGCAGTCGTACAACGGGGCGTGAGCAGTACTTC | CATSSRTTGREQYF
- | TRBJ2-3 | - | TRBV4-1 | TGCGCCGTCAGCCAAGGGGGGAGTGGAGATACGCAGTATTTT | CAVSQGGSGDTQYF
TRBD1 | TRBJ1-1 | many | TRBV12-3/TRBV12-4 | TGTGCCAGCAGTTACGACAGGGTTACTGAAGCTTTCTTT | CASSYDRVTEAFF
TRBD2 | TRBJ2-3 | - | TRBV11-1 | TGTGCCAGCAGCCTGGGAGCGGGGAGCACAGATACGCAGTATTTT | CASSLGAGSTDTQYF
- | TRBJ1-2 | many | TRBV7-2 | TGTGCCAGCAGCTTAGAAGGGGGTGTGGGTGGCTACACCTTC | CASSLEGGVGGYTF
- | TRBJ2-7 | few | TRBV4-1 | TGCGCCAGCAGCCAAGAACAGGGCTACTCCTACGAGCAGTACTTC | CASSQEQGYSYEQYF
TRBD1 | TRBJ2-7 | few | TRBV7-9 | TGTGCCAGCAGCTTAGATGGGACAGGGGACTACGAGCAGTACTTC | CASSLDGTGDYEQYF
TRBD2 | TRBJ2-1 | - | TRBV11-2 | TGTGCCAGCAGTCGTTCGGGAGGCTACTCCTACAATGAGCAGTTCTTC | CASSRSGGYSYNEQFF
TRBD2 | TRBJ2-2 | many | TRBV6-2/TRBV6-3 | TGTGCCAGCAGTTACTCTAGCGGGGGAGTTGGCACCGGGGAGCTGTTTTTT | CASSYSSGGVGTGELFF
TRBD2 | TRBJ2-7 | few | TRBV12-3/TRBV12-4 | TGTGCCAGCAGTTTAGCGGGGGGGGGTGCCTACGAGCAGTACTTC | CASSLAGGGAYEQYF
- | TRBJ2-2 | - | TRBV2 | TGTGCCAGCAGTGCCCGGACGGCGGACACCGGGGAGCTGTTTTTT | CASSARTADTGELFF
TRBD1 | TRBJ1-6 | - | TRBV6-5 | TGTGCCAGCAGTTTCTACGACAGGGCTAATTCACCCCTCCACTTT | CASSFYDRANSPLHF
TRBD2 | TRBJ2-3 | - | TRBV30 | TGTGCCTGGAGTCCCCTAGCGGGGGGGATAGATACGCAGTATTTT | CAWSPLAGGIDTQYF
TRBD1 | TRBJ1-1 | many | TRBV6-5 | TGTGCCAGCAGTTCCCCAGGGGGAGGAGGCACTGAAGCTTTCTTT | CASSSPGGGGTEAFF
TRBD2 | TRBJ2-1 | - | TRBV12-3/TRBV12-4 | TGTGCCAGCAGTTTAGAGGGTAGCGGGAGATACAATGAGCAGTTCTTC | CASSLEGSGRYNEQFF
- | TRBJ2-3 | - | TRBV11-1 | TGTGCCAGCAGCTTCCGTGGGGGCTTTCGACAGCGGAATAGCACAGATACGCAGTATTTT | CASSFRGGFRQRNSTDTQYF
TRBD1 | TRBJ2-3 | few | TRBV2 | TGTGCCAGCAGTGAGGATCAGGGGGCAGATACGCAGTATTTT | CASSEDQGADTQYF
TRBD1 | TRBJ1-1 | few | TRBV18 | TGTGCCAGCTCACCATCCCGACAGGGGAGTATGAACACTGAAGCTTTCTTT | CASSPSRQGSMNTEAFF
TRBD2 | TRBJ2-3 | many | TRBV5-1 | TGCGCCAGCAGCTATACTAGCGGATCCACAGATACGCAGTATTTT | CASSYTSGSTDTQYF
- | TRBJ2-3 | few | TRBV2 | TGTGCCAGCAGCTGGCTGGATACGCAGTATTTT | CASSWLDTQYF
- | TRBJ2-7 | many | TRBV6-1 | TGTGCCAGCAGTGAAGCGCACGGAACAGTTTACGAGCAGTACTTC | CASSEAHGTVYEQYF
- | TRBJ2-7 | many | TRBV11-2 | TGTGCCAGCAGCTTAGAGTGGGGGGAGAACTACGAGCAGTACTTC | CASSLEWGENYEQYF
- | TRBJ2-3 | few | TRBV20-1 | TGCAGTGCTAGCGGGACCAGCGGCACAGATACGCAGTATTTT | CSASGTSGTDTQYF
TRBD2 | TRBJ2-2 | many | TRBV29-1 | TGCAGCGTCAGACTAGCGGGAGTCGGGGAGCTGTTTTTT | CSVRLAGVGELFF
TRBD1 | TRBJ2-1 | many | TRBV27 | TGTGCCAGCAGTTTGTCGGGACAGGGCTACAATGAGCAGTTCTTC | CASSLSGQGYNEQFF
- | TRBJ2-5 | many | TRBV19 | TGTGCCAGTAGTGACAGCGGCCAAGAGACCCAGTACTTC | CASSDSGQETQYF
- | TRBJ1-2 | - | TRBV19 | TGTGCCAGTAGTATGTTCTCTGGGAACTATGGCTACACCTTC | CASSMFSGNYGYTF
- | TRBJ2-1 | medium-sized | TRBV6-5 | TGTGCCAGCAGTTACTCCGAGGCCAACAATGAGCAGTTCTTC | CASSYSEANNEQFF
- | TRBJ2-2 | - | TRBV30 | TGTGCCTGGAGTGTACAGCGGGCGAACACCGGGGAGCTGTTTTTT | CAWSVQRANTGELFF
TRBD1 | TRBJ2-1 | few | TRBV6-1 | TGTGCCAGCAGACCCCTCCCCGACAGGGGGGACTACAATGAGCAGTTCTTC | CASRPLPDRGDYNEQFF
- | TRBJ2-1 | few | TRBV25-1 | TGTGCCAGCTCGGTTCCGGTGGGCTCCTACAATGAGCAGTTCTTC | CASSVPVGSYNEQFF
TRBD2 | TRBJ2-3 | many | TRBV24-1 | TGTGCCACCAGTGAGGGTAGCGGGGTCACAGATACGCAGTATTTT | CATSEGSGVTDTQYF
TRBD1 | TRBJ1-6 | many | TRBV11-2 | TGTGCCAGCAGCGCCCGACAGGGGTGGAATTCACCCCTCCACTTT | CASSARQGWNSPLHF
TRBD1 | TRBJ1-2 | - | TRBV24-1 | TGTGCCACCAGTGCCGCCCAGGACAGGGTTCGAAGCTACACCTTC | CATSAAQDRVRSYTF
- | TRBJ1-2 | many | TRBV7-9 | TGTGCCAGCAGCTTAGGTGTCCTCTACACCTTC | CASSLGVLYTF
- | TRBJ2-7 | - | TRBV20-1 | TGCAGTGCCGTCTTGGACAATCGGATCTACGAGCAGTACTTC | CSAVLDNRIYEQYF
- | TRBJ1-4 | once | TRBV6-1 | TGTGCCAGCAGGGCGGGACACCTTGCAACTAATGAAGAACTGTTTTTT | CASRAGHLATNEELFF
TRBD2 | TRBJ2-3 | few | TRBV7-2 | TGTGCCAGCAGCCGCTTTAGCGGGGGCACAGATACGCAGTATTTT | CASSRFSGGTDTQYF
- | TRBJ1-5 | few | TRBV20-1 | TGCAGTGCTAGGCTAGACGGGGGCAGGCCCCAGCATTTT | CSARLDGGRPQHF
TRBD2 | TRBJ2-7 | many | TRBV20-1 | TGCAGTGCTAGAGCCGCGACTAGCGGGGGGCCCCAGCGAGAGCAGTACTTC | CSARAATSGGPQREQYF
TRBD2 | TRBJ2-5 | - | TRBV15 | TGTGCCACCAGCAGAGAATACCGGGGCGGGGGGGACCAAGAGACCCAGTACTTC | CATSREYRGGGDQETQYF
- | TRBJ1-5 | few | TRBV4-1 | TGCGCCAGCAGCCAAGGTGGGGGGGCCCAGCCCCAGCATTTT | CASSQGGGAQPQHF
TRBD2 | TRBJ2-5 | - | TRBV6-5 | TGTGCCAGCAGTTACCCAACGGGACTAGCGGGAAGAGAGACCCAGTACTTC | CASSYPTGLAGRETQYF
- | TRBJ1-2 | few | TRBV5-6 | TGTGCCAGCAGCTTGGCCAGGAGTCCCTATGGCTACACCTTC | CASSLARSPYGYTF
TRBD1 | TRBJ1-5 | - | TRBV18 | TGTGCCAGCTCACCCGGGACAGGGGATGGCAATCAGCCCCAGCATTTT | CASSPGTGDGNQPQHF
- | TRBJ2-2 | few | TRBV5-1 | TGCGCCAGCAGATTGGACACAACGAACACCGGGGAGCTGTTTTTT | CASRLDTTNTGELFF
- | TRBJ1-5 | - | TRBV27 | TGTGCCAGCAGTCCCTGGGGGGCCCAAGGAGGGAATCAGCCCCAGCATTTT | CASSPWGAQGGNQPQHF
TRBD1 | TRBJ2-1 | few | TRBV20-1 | TGCAGTGCTAGGTTCTGGACAGGGCGCAATGAGCAGTTCTTC | CSARFWTGRNEQFF
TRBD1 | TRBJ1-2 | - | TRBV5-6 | TGTGCCAGCAGCCCCCAGACCGGGACAGGGGGCATGGGCTACACCTTC | CASSPQTGTGGMGYTF
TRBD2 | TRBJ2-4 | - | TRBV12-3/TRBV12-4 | TGTGCCAGCAGTTCCACTAGCGGGGGGGGTTCCAAAAACATTCAGTACTTC | CASSSTSGGGSKNIQYF
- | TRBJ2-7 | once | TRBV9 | TGTGCCAGCAGCGTAGGGGCGGGAAGCTCCTACGAGCAGTACTTC | CASSVGAGSSYEQYF
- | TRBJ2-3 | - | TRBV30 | TGTGCCTGGGTCAAAATTGGGCGGAGAGATACGCAGTATTTT | CAWVKIGRRDTQYF
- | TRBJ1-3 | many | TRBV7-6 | TGTGCCAGCAGCTTAGGGGGCGGGGGAAGCTCTGGAAACACCATATATTTT | CASSLGGGGSSGNTIYF
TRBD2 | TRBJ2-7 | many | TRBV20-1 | TGCAGTGCTAGAGACTCGTCTAGCGGATCTTACGAGCAGTACTTC | CSARDSSSGSYEQYF